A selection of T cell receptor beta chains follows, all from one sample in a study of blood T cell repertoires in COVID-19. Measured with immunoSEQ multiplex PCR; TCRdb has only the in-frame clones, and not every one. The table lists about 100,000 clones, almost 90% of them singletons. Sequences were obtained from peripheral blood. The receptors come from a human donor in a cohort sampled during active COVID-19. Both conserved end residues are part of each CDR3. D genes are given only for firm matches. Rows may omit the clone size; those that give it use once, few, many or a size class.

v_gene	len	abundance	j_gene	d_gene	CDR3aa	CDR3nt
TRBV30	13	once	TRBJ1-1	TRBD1	CAWSQQGATEAFF	TGTGCCTGGAGCCAACAGGGGGCGACTGAAGCTTTCTTT
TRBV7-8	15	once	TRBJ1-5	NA	CASSLEEGANQPQHF	TGTGCCAGCAGCTTAGAGGAGGGCGCAAATCAGCCCCAGCATTTT
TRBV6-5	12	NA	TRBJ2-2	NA	CATQTNTGELFF	TGTGCCACACAAACGAACACCGGGGAGCTGTTTTTT
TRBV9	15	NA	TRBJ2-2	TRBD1	CASSERTGGTGELFF	TGTGCCAGCAGCGAAAGGACAGGGGGTACCGGGGAGCTGTTTTTT
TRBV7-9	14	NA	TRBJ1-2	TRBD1	CASSPEVGGGGYTF	TGTGCCAGCAGCCCAGAGGTAGGGGGCGGCGGCTACACCTTC
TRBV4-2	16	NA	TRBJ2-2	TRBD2	CASSQEPSGNTGELFF	TGTGCCAGCAGCCAAGAACCTAGCGGGAACACCGGGGAGCTGTTTTTT
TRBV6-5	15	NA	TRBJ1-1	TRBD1	CASGWTGRVHTEAFF	TGTGCCAGCGGTTGGACAGGGCGGGTTCACACTGAAGCTTTCTTT
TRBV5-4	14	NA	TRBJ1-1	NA	CASSLWGPNTEAFF	TGTGCCAGCAGCTTGTGGGGGCCGAACACTGAAGCTTTCTTT
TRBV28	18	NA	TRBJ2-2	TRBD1	CASSPSGQGTLNTGELFF	TGTGCCAGCAGTCCATCAGGACAGGGTACATTGAACACCGGGGAGCTGTTTTTT
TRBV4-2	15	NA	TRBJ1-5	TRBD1	CASSRQTGSNQPQHF	TGTGCCAGCAGCCGTCAGACAGGGAGCAATCAGCCCCAGCATTTT
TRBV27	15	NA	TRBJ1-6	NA	CASQGGGPGNSPLHF	TGTGCCAGCCAGGGTGGAGGGCCGGGGAATTCACCCCTCCACTTT
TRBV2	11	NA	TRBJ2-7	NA	CASSAHYEQYF	TGTGCCAGCAGCGCACACTACGAGCAGTACTTC
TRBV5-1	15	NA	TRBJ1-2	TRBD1	CASSSLGQANYGYTF	TGCGCCAGCAGCTCCCTCGGACAGGCTAACTATGGCTACACCTTC
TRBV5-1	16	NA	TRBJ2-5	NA	CASSSGGPIGQETQYF	TGCGCCAGCAGCTCCGGGGGGCCTATTGGCCAGGAGACCCAGTACTTC
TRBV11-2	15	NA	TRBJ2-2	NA	CASSLGSKPTGELFF	TGTGCCAGCAGCTTAGGATCTAAGCCCACCGGGGAGCTGTTTTTT
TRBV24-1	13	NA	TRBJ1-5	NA	CATSEVRFQPQHF	TGTGCCACCAGTGAGGTGAGATTTCAGCCCCAGCATTTT
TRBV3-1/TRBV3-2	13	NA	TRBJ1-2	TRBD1	CASSHRDRGGYTF	TGTGCCAGCAGCCACCGGGACAGGGGTGGCTACACCTTC
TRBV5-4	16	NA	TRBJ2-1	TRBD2	CASKNPGGGSYNEQFF	TGTGCCAGCAAAAACCCGGGGGGGGGCTCCTACAATGAGCAGTTCTTC
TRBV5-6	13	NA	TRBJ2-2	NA	CASSLVLTGELFF	TGTGCCAGCAGCTTGGTACTCACCGGGGAGCTGTTTTTT
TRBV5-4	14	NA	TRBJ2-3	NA	CASGGAQGTDTQYF	TGTGCCAGCGGTGGGGCCCAAGGCACAGATACGCAGTATTTT
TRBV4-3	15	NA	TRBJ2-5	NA	CASSQVGGQGETQYF	TGCGCCAGCAGCCAAGTTGGGGGCCAGGGAGAGACCCAGTACTTC
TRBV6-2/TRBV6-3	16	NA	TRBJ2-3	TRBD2	CASSPSLAGGPDTQYF	TGTGCCAGCAGCCCTAGCCTAGCGGGAGGGCCAGATACGCAGTATTTT
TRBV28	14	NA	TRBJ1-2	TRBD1	CASSLLQGARGYTF	TGTGCCAGCAGTTTATTACAGGGGGCGAGGGGCTACACCTTC
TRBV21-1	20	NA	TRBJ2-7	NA	CASSPESGMPSGSLSYEQYF	TGTGCCAGCAGCCCCGAGTCGGGAATGCCTAGCGGGAGCCTCTCCTACGAGCAGTACTTC
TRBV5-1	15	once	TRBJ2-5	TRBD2	CASSPRGGNQETQYF	TGCGCCAGCAGCCCTCGGGGGGGCAACCAAGAGACCCAGTACTTC
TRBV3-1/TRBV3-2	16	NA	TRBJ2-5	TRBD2	CASSQTIAGGMETQYF	TGTGCCAGCAGCCAAACAATAGCGGGAGGTATGGAGACCCAGTACTTC
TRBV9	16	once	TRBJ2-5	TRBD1	CASSVEGQGAWETQYF	TGTGCCAGCAGCGTAGAGGGACAGGGGGCATGGGAGACCCAGTACTTC
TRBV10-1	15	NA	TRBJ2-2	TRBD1	CASSEGTVDTGELFF	TGCGCCAGCAGTGAAGGGACAGTGGACACCGGGGAGCTGTTTTTT
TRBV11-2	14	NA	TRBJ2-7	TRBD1	CASSLAGGTYEQYF	TGTGCCAGCAGCTTAGCAGGGGGCACCTACGAGCAGTACTTC
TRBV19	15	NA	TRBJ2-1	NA	CASSNQGIGINEQFF	TGTGCCAGTAGCAACCAGGGGATTGGCATCAATGAGCAGTTCTTC
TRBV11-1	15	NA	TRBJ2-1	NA	CASSIYGPRGNEQFF	TGTGCCAGCAGCATTTACGGGCCTCGGGGAAATGAGCAGTTCTTC